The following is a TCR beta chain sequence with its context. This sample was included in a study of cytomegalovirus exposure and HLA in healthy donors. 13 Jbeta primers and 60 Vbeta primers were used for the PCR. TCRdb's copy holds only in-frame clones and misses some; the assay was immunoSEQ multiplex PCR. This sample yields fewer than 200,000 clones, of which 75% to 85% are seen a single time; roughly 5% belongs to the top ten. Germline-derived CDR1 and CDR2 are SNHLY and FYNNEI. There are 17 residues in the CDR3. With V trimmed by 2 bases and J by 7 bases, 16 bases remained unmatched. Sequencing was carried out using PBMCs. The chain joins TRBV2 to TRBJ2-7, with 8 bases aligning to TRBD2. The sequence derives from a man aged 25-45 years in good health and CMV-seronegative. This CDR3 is CASSEFQSGGAGWEQYF. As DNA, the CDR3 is TGTGCCAGCAGTGAATTTCAATCGGGAGGGGCAGGTTGGGAGCAGTACTTC.